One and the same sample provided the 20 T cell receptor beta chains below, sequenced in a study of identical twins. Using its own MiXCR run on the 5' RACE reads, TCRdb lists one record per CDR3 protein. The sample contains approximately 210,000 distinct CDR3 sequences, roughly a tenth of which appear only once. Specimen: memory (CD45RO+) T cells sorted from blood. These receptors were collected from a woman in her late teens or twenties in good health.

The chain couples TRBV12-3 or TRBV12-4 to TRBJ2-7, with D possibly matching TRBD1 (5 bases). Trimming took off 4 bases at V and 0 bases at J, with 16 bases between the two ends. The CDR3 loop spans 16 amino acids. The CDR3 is CASSSSGRVGSYEQYF. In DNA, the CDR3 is TGTGCCAGCAGTTCGAGTGGCAGGGTTGGCTCCTACGAGCAGTACTTC.

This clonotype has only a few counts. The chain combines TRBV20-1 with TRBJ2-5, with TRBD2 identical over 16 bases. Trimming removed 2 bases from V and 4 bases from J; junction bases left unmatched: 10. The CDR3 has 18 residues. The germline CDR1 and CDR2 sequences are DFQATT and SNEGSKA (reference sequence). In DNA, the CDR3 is TGCAGTGCTAGAATGAAGGGACTAGCGGGGGGGCTCGGAGAGACCCAGTACTTC. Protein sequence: CSARMKGLAGGLGETQYF.

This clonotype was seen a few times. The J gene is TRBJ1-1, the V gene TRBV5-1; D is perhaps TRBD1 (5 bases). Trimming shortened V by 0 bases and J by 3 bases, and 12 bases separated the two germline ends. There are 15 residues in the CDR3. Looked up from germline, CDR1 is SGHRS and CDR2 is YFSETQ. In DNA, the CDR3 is TGCGCCAGCAGCTTGGTTATTGGGGGGGACACTGAAGCTTTCTTT. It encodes CASSLVIGGDTEAFF. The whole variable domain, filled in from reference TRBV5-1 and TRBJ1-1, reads KAGVTQTPRYLIKTRGQQVTLSCSPISGHRSVSWYQQTPGQGLQFLFEYFSETQRNKGNFPGRFSGRQFSNSRSEMNVSTLELGDSALYLCASSLVIGGDTEAFFGQGTRLTVV.

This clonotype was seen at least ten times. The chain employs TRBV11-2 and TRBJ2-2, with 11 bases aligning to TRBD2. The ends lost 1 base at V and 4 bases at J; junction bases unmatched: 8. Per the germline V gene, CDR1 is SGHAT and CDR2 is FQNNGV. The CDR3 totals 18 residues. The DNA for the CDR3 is TGTGCCAGCAGCTTAGGCCTAGCGGGGGGCCGAAGCACCGGGGAGCTGTTTTTT. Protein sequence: CASSLGLAGGRSTGELFF.

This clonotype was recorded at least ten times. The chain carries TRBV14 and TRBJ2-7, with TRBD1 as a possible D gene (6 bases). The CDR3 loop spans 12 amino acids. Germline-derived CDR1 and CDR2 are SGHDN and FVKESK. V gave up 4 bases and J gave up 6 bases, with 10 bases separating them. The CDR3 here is CASSRYRVEQYF. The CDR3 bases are TGTGCCAGCAGCCGATACAGGGTCGAGCAGTACTTC.

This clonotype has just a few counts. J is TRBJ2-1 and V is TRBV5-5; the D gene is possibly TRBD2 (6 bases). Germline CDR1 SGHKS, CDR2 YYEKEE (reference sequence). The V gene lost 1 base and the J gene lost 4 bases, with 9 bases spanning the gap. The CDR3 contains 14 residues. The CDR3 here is CASSLRLEYNEQFF. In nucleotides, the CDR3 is TGTGCCAGCAGCTTGAGACTAGAATACAATGAGCAGTTCTTC.

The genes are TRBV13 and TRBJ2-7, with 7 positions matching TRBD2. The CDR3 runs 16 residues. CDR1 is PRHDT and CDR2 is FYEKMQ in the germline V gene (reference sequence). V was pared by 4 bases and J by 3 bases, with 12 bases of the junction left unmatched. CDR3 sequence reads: CASSSRVGRELYEQYF. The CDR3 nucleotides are TGTGCCAGCAGCTCGCGCGTGGGGCGGGAGCTCTACGAGCAGTACTTC.

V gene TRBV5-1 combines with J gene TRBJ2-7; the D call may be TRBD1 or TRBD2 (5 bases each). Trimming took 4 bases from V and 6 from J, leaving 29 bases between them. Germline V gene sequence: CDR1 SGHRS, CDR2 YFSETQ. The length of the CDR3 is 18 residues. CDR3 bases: TGCGCCAGCAGCGGATTGCGATATCCTACCGGGATGGGGCTCGAGCAGTACTTC. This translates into CASSGLRYPTGMGLEQYF.

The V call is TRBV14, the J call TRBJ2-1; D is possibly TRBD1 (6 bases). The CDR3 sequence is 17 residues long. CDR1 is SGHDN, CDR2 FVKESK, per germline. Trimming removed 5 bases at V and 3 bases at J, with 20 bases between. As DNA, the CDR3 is TGTGCCAGCAGCGCTCCGGGTGGAGCAGGGGTCTACAATGAGCAGTTCTTC. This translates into CASSAPGGAGVYNEQFF. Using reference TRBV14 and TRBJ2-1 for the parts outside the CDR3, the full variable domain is EAGVTQFPSHSVIEKGQTVTLRCDPISGHDNLYWYRRVMGKEIKFLLHFVKESKQDESGMPNNRFLAERTGGTYSTLKVQPAELEDSGVYFCASSAPGGAGVYNEQFFGPGTRLTVL.

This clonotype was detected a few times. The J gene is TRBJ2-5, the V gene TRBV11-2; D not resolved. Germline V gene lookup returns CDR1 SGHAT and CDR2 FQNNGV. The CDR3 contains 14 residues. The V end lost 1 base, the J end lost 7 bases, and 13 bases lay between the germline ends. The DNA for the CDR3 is TGTGCCAGCAGCTTAGGACTGGGCGAAGGGACCCAGTACTTC. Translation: CASSLGLGEGTQYF.

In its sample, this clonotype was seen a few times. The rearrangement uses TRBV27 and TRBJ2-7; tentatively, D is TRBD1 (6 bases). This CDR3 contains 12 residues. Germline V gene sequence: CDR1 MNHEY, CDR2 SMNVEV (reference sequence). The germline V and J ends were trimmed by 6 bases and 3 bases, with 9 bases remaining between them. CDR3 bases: TGTGCCAGCAGACAGGGTGGCTACGAGCAGTACTTC. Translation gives CASRQGGYEQYF.

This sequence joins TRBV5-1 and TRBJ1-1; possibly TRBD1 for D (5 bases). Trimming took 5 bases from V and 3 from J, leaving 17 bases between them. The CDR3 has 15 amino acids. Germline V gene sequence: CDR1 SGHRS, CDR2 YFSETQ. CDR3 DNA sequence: TGCGCCAGCAGTACAGGCCTTACGGGGGACACTGAAGCTTTCTTT. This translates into CASSTGLTGDTEAFF.

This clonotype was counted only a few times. The CDR3 DNA sequence: TGCAGTGCTGCCCCGGGAGGGCGGGTCTACGAGCAGTACTTC. Protein: CSAAPGGRVYEQYF. The V gene is TRBV20-1, the J gene TRBJ2-7, with 8 bases lining up with TRBD2. Germline values: CDR1 DFQATT, CDR2 SNEGSKA (reference sequence). The CDR3 totals 14 residues. V lost 5 bases to trimming and J lost 3 bases; unmatched junction nucleotides: 9.

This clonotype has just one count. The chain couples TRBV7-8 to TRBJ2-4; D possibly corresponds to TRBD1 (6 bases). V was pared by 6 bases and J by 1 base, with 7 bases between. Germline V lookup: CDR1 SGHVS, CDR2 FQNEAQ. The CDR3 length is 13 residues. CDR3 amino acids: CASRGAAKNIQYF. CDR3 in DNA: TGTGCCAGCAGGGGGGCGGCCAAAAACATTCAGTACTTC. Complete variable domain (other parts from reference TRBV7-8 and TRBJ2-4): GAGVSQSPRYKVAKRGQDVALRCDPISGHVSLFWYQQALGQGPEFLTYFQNEAQLDKSGLPSDRFFAERPEGSVSTLKIQRTQQEDSAVYLCASRGAAKNIQYFGAGTRLSVL.

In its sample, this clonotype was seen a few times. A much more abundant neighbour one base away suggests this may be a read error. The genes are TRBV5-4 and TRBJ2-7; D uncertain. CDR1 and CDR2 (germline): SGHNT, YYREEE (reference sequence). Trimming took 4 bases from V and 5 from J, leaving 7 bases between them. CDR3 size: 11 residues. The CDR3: CASSAFDEQYF. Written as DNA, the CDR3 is TGTGCCAGCAGCGCCTTCGACGAGCAGTACTTC.

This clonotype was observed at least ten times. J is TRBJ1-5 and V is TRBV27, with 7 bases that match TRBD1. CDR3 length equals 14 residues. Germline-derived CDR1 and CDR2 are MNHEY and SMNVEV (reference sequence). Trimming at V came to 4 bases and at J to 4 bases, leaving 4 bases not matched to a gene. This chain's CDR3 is CASSSGTANQPQHF. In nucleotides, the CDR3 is TGTGCCAGCAGTTCAGGGACAGCAAATCAGCCCCAGCATTTT.

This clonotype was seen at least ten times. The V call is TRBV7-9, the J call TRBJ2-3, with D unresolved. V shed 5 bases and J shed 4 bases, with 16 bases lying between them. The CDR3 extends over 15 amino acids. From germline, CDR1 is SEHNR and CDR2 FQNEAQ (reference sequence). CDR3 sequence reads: CASSRALSGADTQYF. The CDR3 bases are TGTGCCAGCAGCCGGGCTTTAAGTGGGGCAGATACGCAGTATTTT.

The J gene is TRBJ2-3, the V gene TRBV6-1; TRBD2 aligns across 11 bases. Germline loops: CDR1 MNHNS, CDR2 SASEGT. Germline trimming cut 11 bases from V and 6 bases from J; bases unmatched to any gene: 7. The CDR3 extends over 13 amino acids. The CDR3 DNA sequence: TGTGCCGTTCTAGCGGGAGGCTCGGATACGCAGTATTTT. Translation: CAVLAGGSDTQYF.

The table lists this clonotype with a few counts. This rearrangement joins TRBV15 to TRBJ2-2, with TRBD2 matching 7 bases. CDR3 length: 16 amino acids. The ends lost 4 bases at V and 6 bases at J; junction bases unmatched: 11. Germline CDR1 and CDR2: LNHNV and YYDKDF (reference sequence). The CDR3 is CATSKGAGLVSGELFF. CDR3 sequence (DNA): TGTGCCACCAGCAAGGGAGCGGGACTGGTTTCCGGGGAGCTGTTTTTT.

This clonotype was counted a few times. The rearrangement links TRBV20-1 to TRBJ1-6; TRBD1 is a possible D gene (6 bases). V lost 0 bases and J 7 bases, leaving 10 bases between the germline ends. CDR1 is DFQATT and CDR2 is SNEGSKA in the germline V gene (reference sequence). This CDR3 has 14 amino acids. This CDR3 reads CSAREGQPNSPLHF. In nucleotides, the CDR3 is TGCAGTGCTAGAGAAGGACAGCCAAATTCACCCCTCCACTTT.